This T cell receptor (beta chain) emerged from a study of synovial regulatory T cells in juvenile arthritis. Details on this clone: Its antigen is not known.

The V gene's germline CDR1 is SGHAT and CDR2 FQNNGV. There are 14 residues in the CDR3. Nucleotide data are not available. Median disease duration was roughly seven years, range 0.2-19.1. Assay: immunoSEQ multiplex PCR; the TCRdb copy retains only in-frame clones and omits some. The listing records 9,000 to 10,000 clones. The study's findings and limits: Synovial Teff and blood CPL repertoires partially overlapped with iaTreg TCR repertoires, which were largely patient-private.

The V and J genes are TRBV11-2 and TRBJ1-4; the D call of TRBD1 rests on TCRdb alone, since no DNA is present to check it. Specimen: Treg cells from blood. Subset specified: remaining (HLA-DR-negative) circulating blood Treg cells. This sequence was found in a donor aged 2-29 years with juvenile idiopathic arthritis. CDR3 in amino acids: CASSRNRLNEKLFF. The variable domain in full, with the rest retrieved from reference TRBV11-2 and TRBJ1-4, is EAGVAQSPRYKIIEKRQSVAFWCNPISGHATLYWYQQILGQGPKLLIQFQNNGVVDDSQLPKDRFSAERLKGVDSTLKIQPAKLEDSAVYLCASSRNRLNEKLFFGSGTQLSVL.